Ten or more counts support the clone carrying this TCR beta chain. Its antigen is currently unknown. The record originates from a study of molecular identifiers for immune sequencing clone quantification. Study details: The replicate experiment used RNA from approximately 20,000 or 100,000 naive CD8 cells. This RNA was split into five aliquots, and four of them were sequenced. The study, taken as a whole, reports: Over 98% of CMV-specific effector molecules, but under 1% of naive ones, were in clones above 20 copies.

Germline-derived CDR1 and CDR2 are SGHVS and FQNEAQ. The CDR3 has 15 amino acids. With 1 base removed from V and 6 bases from J, the gap between germline ends came to 13 bases. Libraries used about 19,000 to 1,100,000 sorted naive CD8 T cells and 10%, 30% or 50% RNA input. TCR libraries were built in bulk with a published protocol and specific TCR primers. TCRdb re-derived calls from the PCR reads in MiXCR, one entry per CDR3 protein. The sample shows about 640,000 distinct CDR3 sequences, just under 20% of them seen only once. The receptor was derived from a human donor in good health. Some libraries in this study had Jurkat cell RNA spiked in. J is TRBJ1-5 and V is TRBV7-8, with a possible D match to TRBD1 (6 bases). Sequenced input: naive CD8+ T cells from blood, with Jurkat cell RNA spiked in. The subset: FACS-sorted CD8+CD4-CCR7+CD45RA+ naive T cells. CDR3 amino acids: CASSLEGGVGQPQHF. In DNA form, the CDR3 reads TGTGCCAGCAGCTTAGAAGGGGGGGTCGGTCAGCCCCAGCATTTT.